A selection of T cell receptor beta chains follows, all from one sample in a study of technical replicates of blood from several donors. Sequencing used immunoSEQ multiplex PCR; TCRdb keeps in-frame clones, though not all of them. The repertoire has about 98,000 clones, almost 96% of them found once; the top ten carry less than 0.25%. The material sequenced was T cells isolated from PBMCs. The receptor source for this set is a human donor in good health. CDR3s include the opening cysteine and the closing phenylalanine or tryptophan. A D gene is named only where the DNA matches it firmly. The size entry is marked missing in some rows and otherwise reads once, few, many or a size class.

D	V	J	size	DNA	CDR3
TRBD1	TRBV4-2	TRBJ1-2	once	TGTGCCAGCAGCCAACAGGGGGCGGAGGGCTACACCTTC	CASSQQGAEGYTF
-	TRBV6-1	TRBJ2-1	-	TGTGCCAGCAGTGTCGTGACTATTAACAATGAGCAGTTCTTC	CASSVVTINNEQFF
TRBD1	TRBV30	TRBJ2-5	-	TGTGCCTGGAGAGGCCCCGGTGGGACAGGGAGGCAGACCCAGTACTTC	CAWRGPGGTGRQTQYF
-	TRBV28	TRBJ1-5	-	TGTGCCAGCAGTCGACGACAAGGGGCAGAACAGCCCCAGCATTTT	CASSRRQGAEQPQHF
TRBD1	TRBV28	TRBJ1-5	-	TGTGCCAGTAATTCAGGGGGCGAACTCTATAGCAATCAGCCCCAGCATTTT	CASNSGGELYSNQPQHF
TRBD1	TRBV18	TRBJ2-7	-	TGTGCCAGCTCCCCGGACTTTGGGACAGCCTACGAGCAGTACTTC	CASSPDFGTAYEQYF
-	TRBV12-5	TRBJ2-3	-	TGTGCTAGTGGTTTCTCGGTGAATACGCAGTATTTT	CASGFSVNTQYF
TRBD1	TRBV11-2	TRBJ2-7	-	TGTGCCAGCAGCATCCGGGACAGGGCCAACGAGCAGTACTTC	CASSIRDRANEQYF
TRBD2	TRBV6-4	TRBJ2-1	-	TGTGCCAGCAGTTCGGGGCTAGCGGGATACAATGAGCAGTTCTTC	CASSSGLAGYNEQFF
TRBD1	TRBV5-6	TRBJ1-2	-	TGTGCCAGCAGCACTACAGGGGGCGCTAACTATGGCTACACCTTC	CASSTTGGANYGYTF
-	TRBV29-1	TRBJ1-2	once	TGCAGCGTTGGAAACAGTTCCCCGCTTTATGGCTACACCTTC	CSVGNSSPLYGYTF
TRBD2	TRBV19	TRBJ2-5	-	TGTGCCAGTAGTACCGGACTAGCGGGAGAGACCCAGTACTTC	CASSTGLAGETQYF
TRBD2	TRBV28	TRBJ2-7	-	TGTGCCAGCAGCCGACTAGCCACCTACGAGCAGTACTTC	CASSRLATYEQYF
TRBD2	TRBV7-9	TRBJ2-3	-	TGTGCCAGCAGCTTTGGACTAGACACAGATACGCAGTATTTT	CASSFGLDTDTQYF
-	TRBV30	TRBJ1-1	-	TGTGCCTGGAGTCGCACTGAAGCTTTCTTT	CAWSRTEAFF
-	TRBV7-6	TRBJ1-3	once	TGTGCCAGCAGCACGCTTGACAGAGGCGGCGGAAACACCATATATTTT	CASSTLDRGGGNTIYF
-	TRBV6-1	TRBJ2-6	once	TGTGCCAGCATGCCCCCAGGTTCTGGGGCCAACGTCCTGACTTTC	CASMPPGSGANVLTF
-	TRBV15	TRBJ2-1	-	TGTGCCACCAGCAGAGTCGCGAGCTACAATGAGCAGTTCTTC	CATSRVASYNEQFF
TRBD1	TRBV4-1	TRBJ2-7	once	TGCGCCAGCAGTCGCGACAGGGGGGCCTACGAGCAGTACTTC	CASSRDRGAYEQYF
TRBD1	TRBV13	TRBJ1-1	-	TGTGCCAGCAGCTTCGAGTTGTTCGAGACAGGGGGGAACACTGAAGCTTTCTTT	CASSFELFETGGNTEAFF
TRBD1	TRBV14	TRBJ1-2	-	TGTGCCAGCAGCGGGGTCGAGGAAGACAGGGTTTGGGGCTACACCTTC	CASSGVEEDRVWGYTF
TRBD1	TRBV7-8	TRBJ2-2	-	TGTGCCAGCAGCTTAGGAGCAGGGGGCTCTAACACCGGGGAGCTGTTTTTT	CASSLGAGGSNTGELFF
TRBD1	TRBV28	TRBJ2-7	-	TGTGCCAGCATCAAGGGACAGGACTCCTACGAGCAGTACTTC	CASIKGQDSYEQYF
TRBD2	TRBV7-6	TRBJ2-1	-	TGTGCCAGCAGCACCGTTGCGGGAGGGCCGGGATACAATGAGCAGTTCTTC	CASSTVAGGPGYNEQFF
TRBD2	TRBV7-2	TRBJ2-7	-	TGTGCCAGCAGCCGAGCCCCTGGCGGGAGGACGGGCGAGCAGTACTTC	CASSRAPGGRTGEQYF
-	TRBV4-1	TRBJ2-7	-	TGCGCCAGCAGCCAAGAGAACAAACAATACGAGCAGTACTTC	CASSQENKQYEQYF
-	TRBV15	TRBJ2-1	-	TGTGCCACCAGCAGAGTGGGGAGTTACAATGAGCAGTTCTTC	CATSRVGSYNEQFF
-	TRBV5-1	TRBJ1-6	-	TGCGCCAGCAGCTTGGTGGACAGCCGTAATTCACCCCTCCACTTT	CASSLVDSRNSPLHF
-	TRBV11-2	TRBJ1-1	-	TGTGCCAGCAGCTCCCAGATAGACCGAGGCACTGAAGCTTTCTTT	CASSSQIDRGTEAFF
-	TRBV6-5	TRBJ2-7	-	TGTGCCAGCAGTTTTACAGGGAGCCGGGAGCAGTACTTC	CASSFTGSREQYF
-	TRBV2	TRBJ2-7	-	TGTGCCAGCAGTGGGGGACTGCTCTCCTACGAGCAGTACTTC	CASSGGLLSYEQYF
TRBD1	TRBV7-9	TRBJ1-6	-	TGTGCCAGCAGCTTAGCGTACGGGACAGCCAATTCACCCCTCCACTTT	CASSLAYGTANSPLHF
-	TRBV11-2	TRBJ2-2	-	TGTGCCAGCAGCTTACAGGGTCTGAACACCGGGGAGCTGTTTTTT	CASSLQGLNTGELFF
TRBD1	TRBV6-1	TRBJ2-7	-	TGTGCCAGCAACCACCGACAGGGAACCTCCTACGAGCAGTACTTC	CASNHRQGTSYEQYF
-	TRBV7-9	TRBJ1-2	-	TGTGCCAGCAGACCCGGGGGGGCCAACTATGGCTACACCTTC	CASRPGGANYGYTF
-	TRBV7-9	TRBJ2-7	-	TGTGCCAGCAGCTTTGCGAGGACACCCTACGAGCAGTACTTC	CASSFARTPYEQYF
-	TRBV5-1	TRBJ2-7	-	TGCGCCAGCAGCCGACTAGACCACTACGAGCAGTACTTC	CASSRLDHYEQYF
-	TRBV6-4	TRBJ1-2	once	TGTGCCAGCAGCCTTGACGGACTTTATGGCTACACCTTC	CASSLDGLYGYTF
TRBD1	TRBV6-5	TRBJ2-3	-	TGTGCCAGCAGCCGACAGGGGAGGACAGATACGCAGTATTTT	CASSRQGRTDTQYF
TRBD1	TRBV19	TRBJ2-1	-	TGTGCCAGTAGTTTTCGACAGGGAGAGTACAATGAGCAGTTCTTC	CASSFRQGEYNEQFF
TRBD2	TRBV19	TRBJ2-1	-	TGTGCCAGTAGTTTAACTAGCGGGAGCTCCTACAATGAGCAGTTCTTC	CASSLTSGSSYNEQFF
TRBD1	TRBV9	TRBJ1-4	once	TGTGCCAGCAGCGTAGCGGACAGGGATAGGGAAAAACTGTTTTTT	CASSVADRDREKLFF
TRBD1	TRBV14	TRBJ1-2	-	TGTGCCAGCAGCCCGGGACAGGGTCGGAGCTATGGCTACACCTTC	CASSPGQGRSYGYTF
TRBD2	TRBV29-1	TRBJ2-1	-	TGCAGCGTTGAATGGACTAGATCGGAGTACAATGAGCAGTTCTTC	CSVEWTRSEYNEQFF
-	TRBV5-4	TRBJ2-1	-	TGTGCCAGCAGCTTGGTGGTCGGGGATGAGCAGTTCTTC	CASSLVVGDEQFF
TRBD1	TRBV30	TRBJ2-2	-	TGTGCCAGGGGGACAGGGTCCGGGGAGCTGTTTTTT	CARGTGSGELFF
-	TRBV11-2	TRBJ2-5	-	TGTGCCAGCAGCTTAGGGGTTGGGAGGCAAGAGACCCAGTACTTC	CASSLGVGRQETQYF
TRBD1	TRBV5-4	TRBJ2-3	-	TGTGCCAGCAGGGGGGACAGGGCAGCAGATACGCAGTATTTT	CASRGDRAADTQYF
-	TRBV7-9	TRBJ2-5	-	TGTGCCAGCAGCTTAAAACAGGCTCCCCAAGAGACCCAGTACTTC	CASSLKQAPQETQYF
TRBD1	TRBV19	TRBJ2-2	-	TGTGCCAGTAGTTCACAGGGGGGAACGAACACCGGGGAGCTGTTTTTT	CASSSQGGTNTGELFF
-	TRBV5-1	TRBJ1-1	-	TGCGCCAGCAGCCCAACCTCAGGGGTGGACACTGAAGCTTTCTTT	CASSPTSGVDTEAFF
TRBD1	TRBV20-1	TRBJ1-1	-	TGCAGTGCCAGGACAGGAGATGAAGCTTTCTTT	CSARTGDEAFF
TRBD2	TRBV29-1	TRBJ2-1	-	TGCAGCGTTGAAGTGTCGATGGGACTAGCGGTGGGGGATGAGCAGTTCTTC	CSVEVSMGLAVGDEQFF